This T cell receptor beta chain comes out of a study of post-analysis software for immune sequencing data. Whole-study context: The disease courses spanned relapsing-remitting, secondary progressive and progressive-relapsing forms of multiple sclerosis.

V gave up 6 bases and J gave up 1 base; unmatched junction bases: 14. The V gene's germline CDR1 is MDHEN and CDR2 SYDVKM. There are 17 residues in the CDR3. Remarks on this clonotype: The antigen is undetermined.

Study-level results: Relative to controls, patients had five TRBV segments at higher frequency, with TRBV5-6, TRBV5-1 and TRBV20-1 among these. A significant reduction in normalized Chao1 diversity was observed in multiple sclerosis patients versus controls.

Included in the TCR beta cDNA libraries were unique molecular identifiers. About 500,000 cDNA molecules were obtained per 1 to 10 million input T cells. TCRdb reprocessed the PCR reads with MiXCR, giving one entry per CDR3 protein. The sample yields fewer than 850,000 distinct CDR3 sequences, 46% seen once. Sequencing was performed on blood. The chain combines TRBV28 with TRBJ1-1; 7 bases line up with TRBD1. The sequence came from a girl aged 5 to 17 with multiple sclerosis. The CDR3 sequence is CASSSPNRQGPNTEAFF. DNA of the CDR3: TGTGCCAGCAGCTCGCCCAATAGACAGGGCCCGAACACTGAAGCTTTCTTT.